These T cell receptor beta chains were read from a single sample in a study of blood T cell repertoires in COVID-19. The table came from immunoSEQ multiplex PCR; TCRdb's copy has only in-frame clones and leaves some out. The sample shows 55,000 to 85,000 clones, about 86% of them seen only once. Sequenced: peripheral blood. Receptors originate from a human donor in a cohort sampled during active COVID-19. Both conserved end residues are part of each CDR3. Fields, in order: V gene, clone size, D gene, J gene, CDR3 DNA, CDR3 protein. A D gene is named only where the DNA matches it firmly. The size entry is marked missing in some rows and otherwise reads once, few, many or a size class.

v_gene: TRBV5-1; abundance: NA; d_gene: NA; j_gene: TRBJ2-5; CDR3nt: TGCGCCAGCAGCTTGTCCAGGGTCGAAGAGACCCAGTACTTC; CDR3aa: CASSLSRVEETQYF
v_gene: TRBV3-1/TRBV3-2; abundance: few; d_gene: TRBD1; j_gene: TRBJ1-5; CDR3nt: TGTGCCAGCAGCCGGGACAGGGGTTTTCAGCCCCAGCATTTT; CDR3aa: CASSRDRGFQPQHF
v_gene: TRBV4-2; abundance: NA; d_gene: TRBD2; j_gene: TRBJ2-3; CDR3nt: TGTGCCAGCAGCCAAGAAGGGGTGGGGCAGCGGGGGTGGGCAGATACGCAGTATTTT; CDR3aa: CASSQEGVGQRGWADTQYF
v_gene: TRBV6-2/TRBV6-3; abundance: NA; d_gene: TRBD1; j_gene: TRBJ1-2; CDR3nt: TGTGCCAGCAGTAAAGACAGGGGCTATGGCTACACCTTC; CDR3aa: CASSKDRGYGYTF
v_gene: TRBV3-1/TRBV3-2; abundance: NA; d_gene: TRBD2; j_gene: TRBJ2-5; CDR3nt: TGTGCCAGCAGCCAAGAAGGAGCGGGGGCGGGGGAGACCCAGTACTTC; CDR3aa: CASSQEGAGAGETQYF
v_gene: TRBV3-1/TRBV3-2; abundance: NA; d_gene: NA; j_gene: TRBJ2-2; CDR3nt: TGTGCCAGCAGCCTCAGGACAAGGCGGGGCACCGGGGAGCTGTTTTTT; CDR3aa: CASSLRTRRGTGELFF
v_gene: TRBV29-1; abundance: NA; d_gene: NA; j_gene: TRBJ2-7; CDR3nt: TGCAGCGTTGAAGAACCGGGACACCTCTACGAGCAGTACTTC; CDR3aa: CSVEEPGHLYEQYF
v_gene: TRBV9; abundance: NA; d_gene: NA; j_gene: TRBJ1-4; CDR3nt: TGTGCCAGCAGCGTAGGAGACCCTTTGCTAGGCGAAAAACTGTTTTTT; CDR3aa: CASSVGDPLLGEKLFF
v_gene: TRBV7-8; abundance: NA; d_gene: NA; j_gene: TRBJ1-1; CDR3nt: TGTGCCAGCAGCTTAAGGTCAGGGGTGGGAACTGAAGCTTTCTTT; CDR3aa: CASSLRSGVGTEAFF
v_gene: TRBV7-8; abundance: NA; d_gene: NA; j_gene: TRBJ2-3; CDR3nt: TGTGCCAGCAGCTACGCGGGGCGGTCAGATACGCAGTATTTT; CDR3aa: CASSYAGRSDTQYF
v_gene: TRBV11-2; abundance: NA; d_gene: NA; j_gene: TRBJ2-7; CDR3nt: TGTGCCAGCAGCTTAGTTAGCGGCACTACCTACGAGCAGTACTTC; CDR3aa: CASSLVSGTTYEQYF
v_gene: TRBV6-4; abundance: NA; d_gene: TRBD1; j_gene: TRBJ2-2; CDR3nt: TGTGCCAGCAGTACAGGGGGCTCCGGGGAGCTGTTTTTT; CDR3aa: CASSTGGSGELFF
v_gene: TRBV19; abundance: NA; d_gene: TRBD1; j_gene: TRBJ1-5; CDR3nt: TGTGCCAGTAGTCACAGGGGGCAGGGGCAGCCCCAGCATTTT; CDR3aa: CASSHRGQGQPQHF
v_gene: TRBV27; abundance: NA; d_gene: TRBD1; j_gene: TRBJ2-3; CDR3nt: TGTGCCAGCAGTTTATATATAGGGACAGCCACAGATACGCAGTATTTT; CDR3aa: CASSLYIGTATDTQYF
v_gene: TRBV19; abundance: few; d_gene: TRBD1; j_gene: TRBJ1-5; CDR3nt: TGTGCCAGTAGCGGACAGGGAGGCAATCAGCCCCAGCATTTT; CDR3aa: CASSGQGGNQPQHF
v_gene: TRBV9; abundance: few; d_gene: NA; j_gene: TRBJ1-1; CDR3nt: TGTGCCAGCAGCCCACAGGTATCAATGAACACTGAAGCTTTCTTT; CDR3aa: CASSPQVSMNTEAFF
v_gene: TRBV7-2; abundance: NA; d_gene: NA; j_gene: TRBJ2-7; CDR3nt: TGTGCCAGCAGCTTAGACAGGGCTGGATTCTACGAGCAGTACTTC; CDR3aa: CASSLDRAGFYEQYF
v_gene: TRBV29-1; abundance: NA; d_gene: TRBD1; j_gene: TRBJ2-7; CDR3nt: TGCAGCGTCGCGGGACAGGGTAACGAGCAGTACTTC; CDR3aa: CSVAGQGNEQYF
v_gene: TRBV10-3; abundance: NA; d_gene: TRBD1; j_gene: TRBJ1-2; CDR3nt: TGTGCCATCAGTGAGTCACCGGGACAGCTTACATCTGGCTATGGCTACACCTTC; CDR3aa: CAISESPGQLTSGYGYTF
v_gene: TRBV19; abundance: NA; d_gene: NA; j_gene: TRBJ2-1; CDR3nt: TGTGCCAGTAGTTCCCGACGGGGGTATTCCTACAATGAGCAGTTCTTC; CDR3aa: CASSSRRGYSYNEQFF
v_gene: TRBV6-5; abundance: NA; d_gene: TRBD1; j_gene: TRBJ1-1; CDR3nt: TGTGCCAGCAGGAGGACAGGGGGCACTGAAGCTTTCTTT; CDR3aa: CASRRTGGTEAFF
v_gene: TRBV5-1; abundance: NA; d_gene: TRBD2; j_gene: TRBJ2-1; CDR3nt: TGCGCCAGCCGGCCGACTAGCGGGGCGTACAATGAGCAGTTCTTC; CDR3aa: CASRPTSGAYNEQFF
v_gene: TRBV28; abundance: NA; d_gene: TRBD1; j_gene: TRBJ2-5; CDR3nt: TGTGCCACGTCCCCTCGGGGACAGCTCCAAGAGACCCAGTACTTC; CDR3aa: CATSPRGQLQETQYF
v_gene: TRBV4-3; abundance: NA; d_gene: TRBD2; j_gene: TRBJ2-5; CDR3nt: TGCGCCAGCAGCCAAGGGCAGGGGACTAGCTGGGAGACCCAGTACTTC; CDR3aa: CASSQGQGTSWETQYF
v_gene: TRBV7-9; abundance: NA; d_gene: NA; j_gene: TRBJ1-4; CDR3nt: TGTGCCAGCAGCTTAGGGACGGGGGGCGGTGAAAAACTGTTTTTT; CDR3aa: CASSLGTGGGEKLFF
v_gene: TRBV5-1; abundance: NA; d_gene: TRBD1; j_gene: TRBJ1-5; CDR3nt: TGCGCCAGCAGCCCCGGGACAGGGCGCCAGCCCCAGCATTTT; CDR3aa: CASSPGTGRQPQHF
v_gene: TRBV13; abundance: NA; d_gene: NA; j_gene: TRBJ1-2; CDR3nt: TGTGCCAGCAGCTTAAAGGGGCAGGGTGGCTACACCTTC; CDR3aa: CASSLKGQGGYTF
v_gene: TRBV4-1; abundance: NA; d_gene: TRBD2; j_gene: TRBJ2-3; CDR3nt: TGCGCCAGCAGCCAAGATCCTAGCGGGGCCACCCGCTTTGATACGCAGTATTTT; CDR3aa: CASSQDPSGATRFDTQYF
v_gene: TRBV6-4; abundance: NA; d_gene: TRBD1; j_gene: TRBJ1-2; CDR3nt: TGTGCCAGCAGTGATGAGAACAGGGGAGGCTATGGCTACACCTTC; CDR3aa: CASSDENRGGYGYTF
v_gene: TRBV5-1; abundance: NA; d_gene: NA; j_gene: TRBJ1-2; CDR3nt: TGCGCCAGCAGCTTGGCCGACAGTATGACCTATGGCTACACCTTC; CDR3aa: CASSLADSMTYGYTF
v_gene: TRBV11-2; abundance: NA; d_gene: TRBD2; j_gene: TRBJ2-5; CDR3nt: TGTGCCAGCAGCTCTAGCGGGGCCGCGCGGGAGACCCAGTACTTC; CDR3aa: CASSSSGAARETQYF